Detailed here is one T cell receptor beta chain. Its target is not known. The data were taken from a study of cytomegalovirus exposure and HLA in healthy donors. Study-level information: Researchers previously reported finding about 110 million unique TCR beta sequences from roughly 170 million T cells. Study observations and caveats: Later analysis identified a missense DCLRE1C variant that was linked to TCR beta V- and J-gene trimming.

This CDR3 is 15 amino acids long. Germline V gene data show CDR1 as SGHAT and CDR2 as FQNNGV. The V and J ends lost 5 bases and 2 bases, in that order; junction bases with no gene match: 6. With 60 Vbeta and 13 Jbeta primers, the PCR was carried out. The assay was immunoSEQ multiplex PCR, and TCRdb's table has in-frame clones only and misses some. The table includes about 70,000 clones, roughly 89% detected once. This receptor was taken from a woman younger than 45 in good health and CMV-seronegative. Sequencing input: PBMCs. The chain links TRBV11-2 to TRBJ1-3; 7 bases are a match to TRBD1. Here the CDR3 DNA reads TGTGCCAGCAGCACCTACGGGACAGCTGGAAACACCATATATTTT. Its translation: CASSTYGTAGNTIYF.